A selection of T cell receptor beta chains follows, all from one sample in a study of Graves' ophthalmopathy and Graves' hyperthyroidism. TCRdb redid the calling of the multiplex PCR reads with MiXCR, one entry per CDR3 protein. The table records 500,000 to 700,000 distinct CDR3 sequences, 20% to 25% of them present only once. The sample consisted of peripheral blood. The receptor set was obtained from a woman aged 18-29 years with stable Graves' hyperthyroidism. Some clones in this sample may be carry-over from other donors' samples. Each CDR3 is given with its conserved first and last residue. The order of the fields is D gene, J gene, V gene, clone size, CDR3 DNA, CDR3 protein. D genes are given only for firm matches. Size is stated for part of the rows, as once, few or many counts, or as a class when the clone is expanded.

-	TRBJ2-7	TRBV18	-	TGTGCCAGCTCAACCACGGCCTCTTACGAGCAGTACTTC	CASSTTASYEQYF
-	TRBJ2-4	TRBV20-1	many	TGCAGTGCCCCCAAGGGGCTGGCCATTCAGTACTTC	CSAPKGLAIQYF
-	TRBJ2-7	TRBV29-1	few	TGCAGCGTTTCGATCGACAGGAGCTCCTACGAGCAGTACTTC	CSVSIDRSSYEQYF
-	TRBJ2-7	TRBV6-7	-	TGTGCCAGCAGTTACTCTCGACAGGTCAACTCCTACGAGCAGTACTTC	CASSYSRQVNSYEQYF
TRBD2	TRBJ2-5	TRBV3-1	many	TGTGCCAGCAGCCAAGACCTATCACAGCGGGGGGGCTGGAAGACCCAGTACTTC	CASSQDLSQRGGWKTQYF
-	TRBJ1-1	TRBV6-5	many	TGTGCCAGCAGTTACTCGTTCGGATTGAACACTGAAGCTTTCTTT	CASSYSFGLNTEAFF
TRBD1	TRBJ2-7	TRBV20-1	many	TGCAGTGCCCCCGGGCAGGGGGCCGGATACGAGCAGTACTTC	CSAPGQGAGYEQYF
-	TRBJ1-1	TRBV12-3/TRBV12-4	-	TGTGCCAGCAGTTTTTGGGGCGTAGGGGCTGAAGCTTTCTTT	CASSFWGVGAEAFF
-	TRBJ1-1	TRBV18	-	TGTGCCAGCTCACCACCTGGACAGCTCAAGATGAACACTGAAGCTTTCTTT	CASSPPGQLKMNTEAFF
-	TRBJ2-7	TRBV27	many	TGTGCCAGCAGTTTGACCCGGGCGGGCGAGCAGTACTTC	CASSLTRAGEQYF
TRBD1	TRBJ1-1	TRBV6-1	many	TGTGCCAGCAGTGTCTACAGGGGCAGAGCTTTCTTT	CASSVYRGRAFF
-	TRBJ1-1	TRBV20-1	many	TGCAGTGCTCCTACAGGGATGGAGACTGAAGCTTTCTTT	CSAPTGMETEAFF
TRBD2	TRBJ2-7	TRBV20-1	-	TGCAGTGCTCGTTCGTTCCAAGGCGGGCTAGCGGGGACCTACGAGCAGTACTTC	CSARSFQGGLAGTYEQYF
TRBD2	TRBJ2-2	TRBV6-2/TRBV6-3	-	TGTGCCAGCAGTTACTCAGTTCCCGGACTAGCGGGGGGGCCCGGCACCGGGGAGCTGTTTTTT	CASSYSVPGLAGGPGTGELFF
-	TRBJ1-1	TRBV20-1	few	TGCAGTGCTAGCAGGCGAAAGAACACTGAAGCTTTCTTT	CSASRRKNTEAFF
TRBD2	TRBJ2-5	TRBV7-2	many	TGTGCCAGCAGCTGGGGACTAGCGGGAGGGTATGAGACCCAGTACTTC	CASSWGLAGGYETQYF
-	TRBJ2-5	TRBV6-1	many	TGTGCCAGCAGTGTCGGGCCACCCCAGGGAGAGACCCAGTACTTC	CASSVGPPQGETQYF
-	TRBJ2-7	TRBV20-1	many	TGCAGTGCTAACGACGGGAGCTGGGGTTCCCCCTACGAGCAGTACTTC	CSANDGSWGSPYEQYF
TRBD1	TRBJ2-7	TRBV10-3	many	TGTGCCATCAGTGAGTTGCGGGACAGGGCCTCCTACGAGCAGTACTTC	CAISELRDRASYEQYF
-	TRBJ1-1	TRBV5-1	many	TGCGCCAGCAGCTTGGCGCAGGGGACTGAAGCTTTCTTT	CASSLAQGTEAFF
-	TRBJ1-2	TRBV30	few	TGTGCCTGGAGTGCCGCGGGCGCATATGGCTACACCTTC	CAWSAAGAYGYTF
-	TRBJ2-4	TRBV28	many	TGTGCCAGCAGTTTGGGGGGCTTGGGCAAAAACATTCAGTACTTC	CASSLGGLGKNIQYF
-	TRBJ1-1	TRBV11-2	many	TGTGCCAGCAGCTTAGAAACGGGGGCTCGAGCTTTCTTT	CASSLETGARAFF
-	TRBJ1-1	TRBV20-1	many	TGCAGTGTCGCACAGAGAAACACTGAAGCTTTCTTT	CSVAQRNTEAFF
-	TRBJ2-5	TRBV2	-	TGTGCCAGCAGGGGGCGGTCGGGGTACCAAGAGACCCAGTACTTC	CASRGRSGYQETQYF
-	TRBJ2-7	TRBV28	-	TGTGCCAGCAGTTTATACGCCCCGAACTACGAGCAGTACTTC	CASSLYAPNYEQYF
TRBD1	TRBJ1-5	TRBV7-9	many	TGTGCCAGCAGCTTCCAGGGGGACGATCAGCCCCAGCATTTT	CASSFQGDDQPQHF
-	TRBJ1-2	TRBV6-1	-	TGTGCCAGCAGTCAACCGGTAGGGGGCTACACCTTC	CASSQPVGGYTF
-	TRBJ1-6	TRBV19	many	TGTGCCAACTTCAGACAGCTTAATTCACCCCTCCACTTT	CANFRQLNSPLHF
-	TRBJ1-6	TRBV2	many	TGTGCCAGCACTAGTACAGAGCCTAATAATTCACCCCTCCACTTT	CASTSTEPNNSPLHF
-	TRBJ1-5	TRBV28	-	TGTGCCAGCAACCGGGGAGACAATCAGCCCCAGCATTTT	CASNRGDNQPQHF
-	TRBJ2-7	TRBV19	many	TGTGCCAGTAGTATAACGACCGACAGGTTCTACGAGCAGTACTTC	CASSITTDRFYEQYF
-	TRBJ2-7	TRBV12-3/TRBV12-4	-	TGTGCCAGCAGTTTTCGTCAAGGGATGGACGAGCAGTACTTC	CASSFRQGMDEQYF
-	TRBJ1-1	TRBV20-1	many	TGCAGTGCTAGAGATTGGGGGAACACTGAAGCTTTCTTT	CSARDWGNTEAFF
-	TRBJ1-6	TRBV7-2	-	TGTGCCAGCAGCCCGGGGGGAGAGCTTTATTCACCCCTCCACTTT	CASSPGGELYSPLHF
-	TRBJ1-5	TRBV11-2	few	TGTGCCAGCAGCCAAAACAGCCTAAGGGGCAATCAGCCCCAGCATTTT	CASSQNSLRGNQPQHF
TRBD1	TRBJ1-5	TRBV20-1	few	TGCAGTGCCACACGACAGGGGGATCAGCCCCAGCATTTT	CSATRQGDQPQHF
-	TRBJ1-3	TRBV9	many	TGTGCCAGCAGCGAGCAGGCGAGCTCTGGAAACACCATATATTTT	CASSEQASSGNTIYF
TRBD1	TRBJ2-4	TRBV20-1	many	TGCAGTGCTAGCATCGACAGGGGGGCGTACATTCAGTACTTC	CSASIDRGAYIQYF
-	TRBJ1-4	TRBV12-3/TRBV12-4	many	TGTGCCAGCAGTTTAGGGGGTATAAGCGAAAAACTGTTTTTT	CASSLGGISEKLFF
-	TRBJ1-2	TRBV12-3/TRBV12-4	-	TGTGCCAGCAGTTTAAAGAGGGCCCCCATCTATGGCTACACCTTC	CASSLKRAPIYGYTF
TRBD1	TRBJ1-6	TRBV11-2	-	TGTGCCAGCAGCTTAAGTGGGACAGGGCGGTCACCCCTCCACTTT	CASSLSGTGRSPLHF
-	TRBJ1-3	TRBV7-6	many	TGTGCCAGCAGCCCCGTACCCCGGGGAGGAAACACCATATATTTT	CASSPVPRGGNTIYF
-	TRBJ1-5	TRBV12-3/TRBV12-4	many	TGTGCCAGCAGGGGTACAGGGAACCAGCCCCAGCATTTT	CASRGTGNQPQHF
TRBD2	TRBJ2-5	TRBV12-3/TRBV12-4	many	TGTGCCAGCAGTCACAATAGACTAGCAGGGGAGACCCAGTACTTC	CASSHNRLAGETQYF
-	TRBJ2-7	TRBV6-1	-	TGTGCCAGCAGTGAAGAAACGTCCTACGAGCAGTACTTC	CASSEETSYEQYF
-	TRBJ2-3	TRBV12-3/TRBV12-4	-	TGTGCCAGCAGACCAGCTGGAGATACGCAGTATTTT	CASRPAGDTQYF
-	TRBJ2-7	TRBV12-3/TRBV12-4	many	TGTGCCAGCAGTTTAGCGCAAGTAGCCGAGCAGTACTTC	CASSLAQVAEQYF
-	TRBJ1-3	TRBV12-3/TRBV12-4	many	TGTGCCAGCAGTTTCGGCGTCGACAGCTCTGGAAACACCATATATTTT	CASSFGVDSSGNTIYF
-	TRBJ2-7	TRBV29-1	many	TGCAGCGTTGAAGCTTCAGGGCCCTACGAGCAGTACTTC	CSVEASGPYEQYF
TRBD1	TRBJ1-2	TRBV20-1	many	TGCAGTGCTTTTAACGTGGGACAGGCCGATGGCTACACCTTC	CSAFNVGQADGYTF
TRBD1	TRBJ2-7	TRBV7-3	-	TGTGCCAGCAGCTTGACAGGGGGCGGAACCTACGAGCAGTACTTC	CASSLTGGGTYEQYF
-	TRBJ1-6	TRBV7-9	many	TGTGCCAGCAGCTCCTCGGGGGACTGGAATTCACCCCTCCACTTT	CASSSSGDWNSPLHF
TRBD2	TRBJ2-5	TRBV24-1	-	TGTGCCACCAGTGATTTGTCACTAGCGGGACAGGAGACCCAGTACTTC	CATSDLSLAGQETQYF
-	TRBJ1-2	TRBV15	many	TGTGCCACCAGTATGGACACTGTGGGCCACACCTTC	CATSMDTVGHTF